This is a list of T cell receptor beta chains from one sample in a study of T-cell memory formation after mild COVID-19. Each CDR3 protein is one row after TCRdb ran MiXCR on the 5' RACE reads. The sample consists of 160,000 or so distinct CDR3 sequences, roughly a third of them appearing once. Material: PBMCs or a T cell subset sorted from them (not recorded which). The receptor source for this set is an adult woman who had mild COVID-19 (a few samples of this study predate the infection). Cell type and time point are not known. CDR3s include the opening cysteine and the closing phenylalanine or tryptophan. The order of the fields is J gene, V gene, clone size, D gene, CDR3 protein, CDR3 DNA. The D gene is left open where the match is weak. Size tells how often a clone was seen (once, few, many) or the class of an expanded clone, and some rows leave it out.

J gene: TRBJ1-5; V gene: TRBV5-1; clone size: few; D gene: .; CDR3 protein: CASSFGSGNQPQHF; CDR3 DNA: TGCGCCAGCAGCTTTGGTAGCGGCAATCAGCCCCAGCATTTT
J gene: TRBJ1-5; V gene: TRBV20-1; clone size: few; D gene: .; CDR3 protein: CSASGGDKPQHF; CDR3 DNA: TGCAGTGCTAGCGGCGGGGATAAGCCCCAGCATTTT
J gene: TRBJ2-7; V gene: TRBV29-1; clone size: many; D gene: .; CDR3 protein: CSAGHVSYEQYF; CDR3 DNA: TGCAGCGCTGGACATGTCTCCTACGAGCAGTACTTC
J gene: TRBJ1-1; V gene: TRBV12-3/TRBV12-4; clone size: few; D gene: .; CDR3 protein: CASSLSLGNEAFF; CDR3 DNA: TGTGCCAGCAGTTTATCGCTGGGGAATGAAGCTTTCTTT
J gene: TRBJ2-3; V gene: TRBV15; clone size: few; D gene: .; CDR3 protein: CATSRSGTQYF; CDR3 DNA: TGTGCCACCAGCAGGAGCGGAACGCAGTATTTT
J gene: TRBJ2-3; V gene: TRBV20-1; clone size: .; D gene: .; CDR3 protein: CSARDKGRQYF; CDR3 DNA: TGCAGTGCTAGAGATAAGGGGAGGCAGTATTTT
J gene: TRBJ2-3; V gene: TRBV6-2/TRBV6-3; clone size: .; D gene: .; CDR3 protein: CASSTGPETDTQYF; CDR3 DNA: TGTGCCAGCAGTACAGGGCCGGAAACAGATACGCAGTATTTT
J gene: TRBJ1-2; V gene: TRBV15; clone size: .; D gene: .; CDR3 protein: CATSSTGLGDYGYTF; CDR3 DNA: TGTGCCACCAGCAGCACAGGGTTGGGTGACTATGGCTACACCTTC
J gene: TRBJ2-1; V gene: TRBV5-4; clone size: few; D gene: .; CDR3 protein: CASSLPVSNEQFF; CDR3 DNA: TGTGCCAGCAGCTTACCCGTGAGCAATGAGCAGTTCTTC
J gene: TRBJ2-3; V gene: TRBV7-2; clone size: .; D gene: .; CDR3 protein: CASSLERFGTDTQYF; CDR3 DNA: TGTGCCAGCAGCTTAGAACGGTTCGGCACAGATACGCAGTATTTT
J gene: TRBJ2-1; V gene: TRBV12-3/TRBV12-4; clone size: .; D gene: TRBD2; CDR3 protein: CASSPSGIGYNEQFF; CDR3 DNA: TGTGCCAGCAGTCCTAGCGGGATAGGGTACAATGAGCAGTTCTTC
J gene: TRBJ2-7; V gene: TRBV7-6; clone size: .; D gene: .; CDR3 protein: CASSPLGLSYEQYF; CDR3 DNA: TGTGCCAGCAGCCCTTTAGGTCTCTCCTACGAGCAGTACTTC
J gene: TRBJ1-1; V gene: TRBV7-9; clone size: few; D gene: .; CDR3 protein: CASSFSNTEAFF; CDR3 DNA: TGTGCCAGCAGCTTCAGTAACACTGAAGCTTTCTTT
J gene: TRBJ2-7; V gene: TRBV6-6; clone size: few; D gene: .; CDR3 protein: CASSYTFSDHEQYF; CDR3 DNA: TGTGCCAGCAGTTACACCTTCAGTGATCACGAGCAGTACTTC
J gene: TRBJ1-1; V gene: TRBV5-1; clone size: .; D gene: TRBD1; CDR3 protein: CASSPLLPTGLNTEAFF; CDR3 DNA: TGCGCCAGCAGCCCTTTACTTCCGACAGGGCTGAACACTGAAGCTTTCTTT
J gene: TRBJ2-3; V gene: TRBV29-1; clone size: .; D gene: TRBD1; CDR3 protein: CSVGGQGTPWDTQYF; CDR3 DNA: TGCAGCGTTGGCGGACAGGGAACACCCTGGGATACGCAGTATTTT
J gene: TRBJ1-6; V gene: TRBV6-5; clone size: few; D gene: TRBD1; CDR3 protein: CASNLDRGLSPLHF; CDR3 DNA: TGTGCCAGCAACTTGGACAGGGGTCTTTCACCCCTCCACTTT
J gene: TRBJ2-7; V gene: TRBV13; clone size: .; D gene: TRBD2; CDR3 protein: CASSLGLGLDSYEQYF; CDR3 DNA: TGTGCCAGCAGCTTAGGCCTGGGACTAGACTCCTACGAGCAGTACTTC
J gene: TRBJ2-5; V gene: TRBV11-2; clone size: few; D gene: .; CDR3 protein: CASSLGDRTQYF; CDR3 DNA: TGTGCCAGCAGCTTAGGGGACCGGACCCAGTACTTC
J gene: TRBJ2-1; V gene: TRBV5-1; clone size: many; D gene: TRBD2; CDR3 protein: CASRVGAASGQFF; CDR3 DNA: TGCGCCAGCAGAGTAGGCGCCGCTAGCGGGCAGTTCTTC
J gene: TRBJ2-7; V gene: TRBV9; clone size: .; D gene: .; CDR3 protein: CASSPGAGEPYEQYF; CDR3 DNA: TGTGCCAGCAGCCCGGGGGCGGGAGAGCCTTACGAGCAGTACTTC
J gene: TRBJ2-1; V gene: TRBV3-1; clone size: .; D gene: .; CDR3 protein: CASSPAGGQGRNEQFF; CDR3 DNA: TGTGCCAGCAGCCCCGCGGGGGGACAGGGTAGAAATGAGCAGTTCTTC
J gene: TRBJ1-2; V gene: TRBV10-2; clone size: few; D gene: .; CDR3 protein: CASFRGDNGYTF; CDR3 DNA: TGCGCCAGCTTTAGAGGCGATAACGGCTACACCTTC
J gene: TRBJ1-1; V gene: TRBV7-9; clone size: once; D gene: .; CDR3 protein: CASSLDWDILGEAFF; CDR3 DNA: TGTGCCAGCAGCTTAGACTGGGACATTTTAGGTGAAGCTTTCTTT
J gene: TRBJ2-5; V gene: TRBV7-2; clone size: .; D gene: TRBD2; CDR3 protein: CASSAIAGVEETQYF; CDR3 DNA: TGTGCCAGCAGCGCGATAGCGGGAGTAGAAGAGACCCAGTACTTC
J gene: TRBJ2-7; V gene: TRBV4-3; clone size: .; D gene: TRBD1; CDR3 protein: CASSRYEGTGPYEQYF; CDR3 DNA: TGCGCCAGCAGCCGGTACGAAGGGACAGGGCCCTACGAGCAGTACTTC
J gene: TRBJ2-5; V gene: TRBV2; clone size: few; D gene: TRBD1; CDR3 protein: CAGQGYFQETQYF; CDR3 DNA: TGTGCCGGACAGGGTTATTTTCAAGAGACCCAGTACTTC
J gene: TRBJ2-1; V gene: TRBV6-2/TRBV6-3; clone size: few; D gene: TRBD2; CDR3 protein: CASSLGGAGFYNEQFF; CDR3 DNA: TGTGCCAGCAGTTTGGGAGGAGCGGGATTCTACAATGAGCAGTTCTTC
J gene: TRBJ2-3; V gene: TRBV30; clone size: few; D gene: .; CDR3 protein: CACTQKATDTQYF; CDR3 DNA: TGTGCCTGTACCCAGAAGGCGACAGATACGCAGTATTTT